A single sample gave rise to the 21 T cell receptor beta chains below, sequenced in a study of cytotoxic CD8 clonotypes in ibrutinib-treated CLL. Sequencing used immunoSEQ multiplex PCR; TCRdb keeps in-frame clones, though not all of them. Of some 200,000 clones listed, about four fifths are singletons. The source was PBMCs, collected after 12 months of ibrutinib treatment. The receptors stem from a human donor with chronic lymphocytic leukemia.

The chain carries TRBV5-6 and TRBJ2-5; D unclear. V dropped 0 bases and J dropped 4 bases, with 7 bases sitting between them. Looked up from germline, CDR1 is SGHDT and CDR2 is YYEEEE. The CDR3 is 13 amino acids. Written as DNA, the CDR3 is TGTGCCAGCAGCTTGGACTCGGGAGAGACCCAGTACTTC. It encodes CASSLDSGETQYF.

This clone was detected a few times. This chain connects TRBV6-4 to TRBJ1-2; unclear D gene. This CDR3 has 12 residues. The germline CDR1 and CDR2 sequences are MRHNA and SNTAGT. Between the trimmed V and J ends, which lost 11 bases and 4 bases, there was a span of 14 bases. The CDR3 is CAYPPAAYGYTF. The CDR3 DNA reads as TGTGCCTACCCCCCCGCGGCCTATGGCTACACCTTC.

V usage is TRBV4-1 and J usage is TRBJ1-5; perhaps TRBD1 as D (6 bases). Between the trimmed V and J ends, which lost 3 bases and 7 bases, there was a span of 13 bases. CDR1 and CDR2 from the germline V gene are MGHRA and YSYEKL. This CDR3 contains 14 residues. The CDR3 DNA reads TGCGCCAGCAGCCATGGGGGGGCAGGGCAGCCCCAGCATTTT. It specifies CASSHGGAGQPQHF.

This clone was counted a few times. This chain links TRBV4-1 with TRBJ2-3; unclear D gene. There are 18 residues in the CDR3. Trimming left V 4 bases short and J 0 bases short, with 20 bases between. Germline V gene data show CDR1 as MGHRA and CDR2 as YSYEKL. The CDR3 spells CASSLQARTDTSTDTQYF. The CDR3 DNA follows: TGCGCCAGCAGCCTCCAAGCGCGCACCGACACTAGCACAGATACGCAGTATTTT.

This chain joins TRBV5-6 and TRBJ1-2; maybe TRBD1 (6 bases). Per germline, CDR1 SGHDT and CDR2 YYEEEE. Trimming shortened V by 2 bases and J by 0 bases, and 14 bases separated the two germline ends. This CDR3 region has 16 residues. CDR3 bases: TGTGCCAGCAGCTTACGCTGGGACACCCCTAACTATGGCTACACCTTC. Protein: CASSLRWDTPNYGYTF.

The chain carries TRBV2 and TRBJ1-4; no definite D call. From germline, CDR1 is SNHLY and CDR2 FYNNEI. The CDR3 length is 12 residues. The V and J ends lost 3 bases and 8 bases respectively, with 7 bases between them. The CDR3 DNA reads TGTGCCAGCAGTGAGCGCAGGGAAAAACTGTTTTTT. This encodes CASSERREKLFF.

This clone has just a few counts. The V call is TRBV10-3, the J call TRBJ2-1; the D gene is possibly TRBD2 (6 bases). This CDR3 spans 15 amino acids. Germline CDR1 and CDR2: ENHRY and SYGVKD. Trimming took off 10 bases at V and 6 bases at J, with 22 bases between the two ends. The CDR3 DNA reads TGTGCCACTCAGGGCCGGGACTCCCCTGCCAATGAGCAGTTCTTC. Translated: CATQGRDSPANEQFF.

The chain joins TRBV7-3 to TRBJ1-2; 10 bases are shared with TRBD1. V trimming: 5 bases; J trimming: 5 bases; junction bases outside the gene matches: 5. The CDR3 runs to 14 residues. Germline V gene lookup returns CDR1 SGHTA and CDR2 FQGTGA. The CDR3 protein is CASSATGGMYGYTF. As DNA, the CDR3 is TGTGCCAGCAGCGCGACAGGGGGCATGTATGGCTACACCTTC.

The chain joins TRBV19 to TRBJ1-2, with TRBD1 identical over 10 bases. This CDR3 comprises 15 residues. V shed 3 bases and J 4 bases; nucleotides not matched to a gene: 5. Per germline, CDR1 LNHDA and CDR2 SQIVND (reference sequence). This CDR3 reads CASSMGGQGTYGYTF. The DNA of the CDR3 is TGTGCCAGTAGTATGGGGGGACAGGGGACCTATGGCTACACCTTC.

The chain links TRBV27 to TRBJ1-2, with D maybe TRBD1 (5 bases). This CDR3 contains 15 residues. The germline V gene encodes CDR1 MNHEY and CDR2 SMNVEV (reference sequence). Trimming removed 7 bases at V and 7 bases at J, with 22 bases between. In DNA form, the CDR3 reads TGTGCCAGCATGGGTTTAGGGGTTGGCCGGCGTGGCTACACCTTC. This gives the protein CASMGLGVGRRGYTF.

The genes are TRBV29-1 and TRBJ1-1; D ambiguous. This CDR3 is built from 13 residues. Between the trimmed V and J ends, which lost 2 bases and 0 bases, there was a span of 7 bases. The V gene's germline CDR1 is SQVTM and CDR2 ANQGSEA. This chain's CDR3 is CSVERALNTEAFF. The CDR3 region has the DNA TGCAGCGTTGAACGGGCACTGAACACTGAAGCTTTCTTT.

This clone was counted once. The rearrangement uses TRBV2 and TRBJ1-3, with 7 bases lining up with TRBD1. Losses at the gene ends were 2 bases for V and 4 bases for J; bases not matched to a gene: 2. The germline CDR1 and CDR2 sequences are SNHLY and FYNNEI. The CDR3 runs to 14 residues. The CDR3 here is CASSERGGGNTIYF. The CDR3 region has the DNA TGTGCCAGCAGTGAACGAGGGGGCGGAAACACCATATATTTT.

This clone was counted once. This likely reflects a read error, since a far larger clone is one base away. The chain uses TRBV5-1 and TRBJ1-2; TRBD1 aligns across 7 bases. The V segment lost 4 bases and the J segment 4 bases; nucleotides outside the gene matches: 16. The CDR3 sequence is 17 residues long. The germline gives CDR1 SGHRS, CDR2 YFSETQ. CDR3 coding DNA: TGCGCCAGCAGCACTACCCCTTCCACGGCAGGGGGCTATGGCTACACCTTC. Translated, it gives CASSTTPSTAGGYGYTF.

The rearrangement joins TRBV10-3 to TRBJ2-3, with TRBD1 identical over 8 bases. Germline V gives CDR1 ENHRY, CDR2 SYGVKD. The V gene end was trimmed by 6 bases and the J gene end by 7 bases; junction bases not matched to a gene: 9. CDR3 size: 14 residues. The CDR3 loop is CAIRGDRNGYTQYF. In DNA, the CDR3 is TGTGCCATCAGAGGGGACAGGAATGGGTATACGCAGTATTTT.

The chain combines TRBV30 with TRBJ1-2; D is uncertain. The CDR3 sequence is 12 residues long. Trimming took off 4 bases at V and 6 bases at J, with 12 bases between the two ends. Germline values: CDR1 GTSNPN, CDR2 SVGIG (reference sequence). CDR3 sequence reads: CAWTLLSDGYTF. The CDR3, as DNA: TGTGCCTGGACGCTACTTTCCGATGGCTACACCTTC.

The chain recombines TRBV5-1 with TRBJ2-2; D remains unclear. The CDR3 is 14 amino acids. The ends were cut back, 4 bases at V and 6 bases at J, with 13 bases in the middle. Germline loops: CDR1 SGHRS, CDR2 YFSETQ. CDR3 DNA: TGCGCCAGCAGCACTGCATTGGTGGCCGGGGAGCTGTTTTTT. This gives the protein CASSTALVAGELFF.

J is TRBJ2-7 and V is TRBV10-2; 8 bases match TRBD1. With 4 bases clipped from V and 4 bases from J, the junction kept 12 bases outside the gene matches. Germline V gene sequence: CDR1 WSHSY, CDR2 SAAADI. The CDR3 totals 16 residues. In DNA form, the CDR3 reads TGCGCCAGCAGTGGCCCCTCCGGAACAGGGGGATACGAGCAGTACTTC. Protein: CASSGPSGTGGYEQYF.

The CDR3 sequence is CASSRGTGNLLNTEAFF. CDR3 in DNA: TGCGCCAGCAGCCGAGGGACAGGGAATCTTCTGAACACTGAAGCTTTCTTT. The rearrangement joins TRBV5-1 to TRBJ1-1; 9 bases align to TRBD1. V lost 4 bases to trimming and J lost 0 bases; unmatched junction nucleotides: 10. The CDR3 sequence is 17 residues long. The germline V gene has CDR1 SGHRS and CDR2 YFSETQ.

This chain connects TRBV6-5 to TRBJ1-2; D may be TRBD1 (5 bases). With 6 bases removed from V and 4 bases from J, the gap between germline ends came to 12 bases. Germline CDR1 reads MNHEY; CDR2 reads SVGAGI. This CDR3 comprises 13 residues. The CDR3 DNA is TGTGCCAGCAGGGTTACAGGAGCCTATGGCTACACCTTC. This codes for CASRVTGAYGYTF.

This sequence joins TRBV6-5 and TRBJ1-1, with 8 bases lining up with TRBD1. V lost 6 bases, J lost 5 bases, and 8 bases stayed unmatched. Per germline, CDR1 MNHEY and CDR2 SVGAGI. The CDR3 is 14 residues long. CDR3 region: CASSDRGGRTEAFF. The CDR3 DNA reads as TGTGCCAGCAGCGACAGGGGCGGTAGGACTGAAGCTTTCTTT.

The sample holds one count of this clone. The V call is TRBV18, the J call TRBJ1-4; 10 nucleotides match TRBD1. Germline trimming cut 5 bases from V and 0 bases from J; bases unmatched to any gene: 6. Germline CDR1 KGHSH, CDR2 LQKENI. The CDR3 is 17 residues long. The DNA of the CDR3 is TGTGCCAGCTCAGACAGGGGGCCCTACACAACTAATGAAAAACTGTTTTTT. It translates to CASSDRGPYTTNEKLFF.